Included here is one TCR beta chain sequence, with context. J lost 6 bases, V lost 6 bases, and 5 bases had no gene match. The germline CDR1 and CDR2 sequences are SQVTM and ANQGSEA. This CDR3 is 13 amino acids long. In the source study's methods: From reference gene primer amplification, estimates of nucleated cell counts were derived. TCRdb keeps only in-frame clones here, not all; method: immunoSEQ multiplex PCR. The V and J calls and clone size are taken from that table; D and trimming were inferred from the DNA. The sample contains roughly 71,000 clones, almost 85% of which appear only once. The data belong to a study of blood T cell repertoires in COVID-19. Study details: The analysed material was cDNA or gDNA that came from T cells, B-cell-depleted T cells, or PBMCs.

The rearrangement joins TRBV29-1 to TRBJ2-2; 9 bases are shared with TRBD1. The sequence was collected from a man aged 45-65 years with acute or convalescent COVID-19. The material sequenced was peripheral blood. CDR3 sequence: CSVNRGQAGELFF. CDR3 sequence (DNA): TGCAGCGTAAACAGGGGGCAGGCCGGGGAGCTGTTTTTT.